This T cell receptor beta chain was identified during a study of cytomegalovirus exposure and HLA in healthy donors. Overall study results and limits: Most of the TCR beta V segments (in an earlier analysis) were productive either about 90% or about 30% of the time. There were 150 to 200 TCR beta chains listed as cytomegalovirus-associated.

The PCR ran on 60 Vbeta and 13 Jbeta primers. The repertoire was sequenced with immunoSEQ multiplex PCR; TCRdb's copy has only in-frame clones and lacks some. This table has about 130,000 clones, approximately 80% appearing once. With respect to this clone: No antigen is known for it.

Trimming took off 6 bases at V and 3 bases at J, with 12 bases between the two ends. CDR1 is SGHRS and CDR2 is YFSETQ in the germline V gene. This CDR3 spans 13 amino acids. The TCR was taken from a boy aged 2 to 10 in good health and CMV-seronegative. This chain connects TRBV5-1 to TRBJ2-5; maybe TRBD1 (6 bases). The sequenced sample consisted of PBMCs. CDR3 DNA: TGCGCCAGCACCCTACAGGGTGAAGAGACCCAGTACTTC. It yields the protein CASTLQGEETQYF.